This T cell receptor beta chain stems from a study of blood T cell repertoires in COVID-19. Study as a whole: Material from acute and convalescent COVID-19 was sourced from the United States, Italy and Spain.

Produced via immunoSEQ multiplex PCR; TCRdb's table is partial and in-frame only. The sample records roughly 170,000 clones, roughly nine tenths being singletons. The receptor comes from a man aged 70-80 years with active or convalescent COVID-19. Sequenced: peripheral blood.

CDR3 DNA sequence: TGTGCCAGCAGTTTCGGGGGGGATGAAAAACTGTTTTTT. As protein: CASSFGGDEKLFF. The chain joins TRBV27 to TRBJ1-4; D may be TRBD1 (5 bases). The CDR3 sequence is 13 residues long. V was shortened by 3 bases and J by 6 bases, with 8 bases between the two germline ends. Germline assignment: CDR1 MNHEY and CDR2 SMNVEV (reference sequence).